This T cell receptor (beta chain) was documented in a study of shared T cell receptors in the human thymus (dated by TCRdb to about 2021). For the wider study: The study examined how the human thymus generates shared, self-reactive T-cell receptor alpha chains.

The library came from the immunoSEQ multiplex PCR assay. Sourced from immuneACCESS, this table was stored by TCRdb with only in-frame sequences that have V and J called. A share of the clones is absent; for the studies checked, an unresolved V gene accounts for under half, and the remainder has no known explanation. The sample yields roughly 660,000 clones; approximately 87% were counted once. Together, the top ten hold 0.0095% to 0.013% of the sample. CDR1 and CDR2, looked up from the germline V gene (reference sequence), are LNHDA and SQIVND. Trimming removed 5 bases from V and 4 bases from J; the gene matches leave 7 bases unexplained. From the cysteine through the phenylalanine, the CDR3 covers 15 amino acids. The retained sequence is limited to the CDR3, 45 bases, with the frame set at the first base. This clone was observed a single time. The antigen it recognizes is unknown. Qualities for individual bases were not recorded, and no much larger clone is one base off.

The data also belong to a second study, concerning human thymus T cells. The second publication reports: In Finland, the donors were immunologically healthy infants who were having open corrective cardiac surgery for congenital heart defects. The thymus tissue came from surgical resects taken out during corrective cardiac surgery. Usage of V and J gene segments appeared to be biased in both the thymic and the peripheral blood repertoires. The related research reported highly overlapping thymic TCR repertoires among unrelated individuals. The study used roughly eight infant thymus samples plus four related peripheral blood samples to characterize TCR alpha and beta repertoires. Donor ages ranged from roughly 6 to 250 days, and the cohort comprised six or seven male and two female infants. After being mechanically released from the tissue, thymocytes were kept at -70 degrees C in pellets of about 8.5-30 million cells. A QIAsymphony instrument was used to extract genomic DNA from the frozen cell pellets. TCRB and TCRAD loci were amplified from a standardized quantity of quality-controlled genomic DNA using the immunoSEQ multiplex PCR assay. The amplicons covered the V(D)J region and were long enough to include the CDR3 and to identify the V and J genes. Through the commercial immunoSEQ service, the amplicons were sequenced on an Illumina platform. Primer bias and sequencing errors were corrected as previously described, and TCRAD and TCRB definitions were based on the IMGT database. Repertoires were analysed with immunoSEQ Analyzer 3.0 and VDJTools, covering basic statistics, V/J segment usage, diversity estimates, rarefaction and pairwise overlap. Chao1, ChaoE, Efron-Thisted, Shannon and inverse Simpson indices were used to estimate diversity, which was also estimated on datasets down-sampled to the smallest sample. For repertoire overlap, CDR3 nucleotide sequence, V gene and J gene had to match strictly, and clustering was done by Jaccard-based multidimensional scaling. On average, thymus samples gave around 810,000 unique TCRB clonotypes, whereas blood samples gave roughly 80,000.

The rearranged chain carries TRBV19 and TRBJ2-7; 11 bases in between match TRBD1. Source material: thymocytes. This TCR was sampled from a boy less than two years old with a congenital heart defect. Donor details come from another sample of the same person, matched by shared clones. For the CDR3, the sequence is CASSQGQGASYEQYF. DNA sequence: TGTGCCAGTAGTCAAGGACAGGGGGCATCGTACGAGCAGTACTTC.